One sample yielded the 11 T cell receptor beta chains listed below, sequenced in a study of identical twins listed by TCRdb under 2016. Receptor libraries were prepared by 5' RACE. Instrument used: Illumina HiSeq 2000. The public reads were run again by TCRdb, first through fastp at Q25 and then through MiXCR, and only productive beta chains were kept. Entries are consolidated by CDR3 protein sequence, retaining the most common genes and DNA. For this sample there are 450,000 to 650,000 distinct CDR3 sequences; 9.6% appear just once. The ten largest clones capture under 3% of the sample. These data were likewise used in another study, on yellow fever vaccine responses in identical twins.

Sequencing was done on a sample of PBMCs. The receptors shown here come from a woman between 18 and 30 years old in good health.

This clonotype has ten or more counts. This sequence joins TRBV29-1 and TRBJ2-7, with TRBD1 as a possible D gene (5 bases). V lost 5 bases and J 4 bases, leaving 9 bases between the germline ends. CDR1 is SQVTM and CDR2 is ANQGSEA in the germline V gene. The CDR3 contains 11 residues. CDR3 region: CSVHAGYEQYF. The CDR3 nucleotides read TGCAGCGTTCACGCAGGGTACGAGCAGTACTTC.

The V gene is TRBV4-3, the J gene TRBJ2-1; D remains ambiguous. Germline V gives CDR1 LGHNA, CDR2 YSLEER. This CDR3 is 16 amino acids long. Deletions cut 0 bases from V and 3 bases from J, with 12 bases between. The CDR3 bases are TGCGCCAGCAGCCAAGAAGTGGCCATCTACTACAATGAGCAGTTCTTC. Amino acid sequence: CASSQEVAIYYNEQFF.

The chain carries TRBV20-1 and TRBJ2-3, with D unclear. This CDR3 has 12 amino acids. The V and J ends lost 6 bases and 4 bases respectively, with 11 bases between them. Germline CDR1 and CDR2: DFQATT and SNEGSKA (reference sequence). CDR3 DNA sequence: TGCAGTGCGGTTAGGATTGCAGATACGCAGTATTTT. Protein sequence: CSAVRIADTQYF.

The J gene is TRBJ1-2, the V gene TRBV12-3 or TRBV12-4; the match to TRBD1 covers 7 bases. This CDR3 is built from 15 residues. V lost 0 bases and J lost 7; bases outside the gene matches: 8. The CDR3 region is CASSLALRGLGGYTF. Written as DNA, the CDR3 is TGTGCCAGCAGTTTAGCGCTTAGGGGGCTAGGTGGCTACACCTTC.

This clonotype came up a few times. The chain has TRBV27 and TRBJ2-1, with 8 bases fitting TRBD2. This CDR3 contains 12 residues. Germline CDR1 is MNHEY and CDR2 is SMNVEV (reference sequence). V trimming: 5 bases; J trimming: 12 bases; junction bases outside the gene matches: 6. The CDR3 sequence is CASSVAGTRQFF. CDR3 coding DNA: TGTGCCAGCAGTGTCGCCGGGACTAGGCAGTTCTTC.

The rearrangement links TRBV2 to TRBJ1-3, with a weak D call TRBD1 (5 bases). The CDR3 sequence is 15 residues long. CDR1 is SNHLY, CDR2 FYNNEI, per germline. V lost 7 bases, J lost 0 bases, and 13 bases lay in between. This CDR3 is CASIRTLSSGNTIYF. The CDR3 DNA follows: TGTGCCAGCATTAGGACATTAAGCTCTGGAAACACCATATATTTT. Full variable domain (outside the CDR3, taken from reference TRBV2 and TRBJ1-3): EPEVTQTPSHQVTQMGQEVILRCVPISNHLYFYWYRQILGQKVEFLVSFYNNEISEKSEIFDDQFSVERPDGSNFTLKIRSTKLEDSAMYFCASIRTLSSGNTIYFGEGSWLTVV.

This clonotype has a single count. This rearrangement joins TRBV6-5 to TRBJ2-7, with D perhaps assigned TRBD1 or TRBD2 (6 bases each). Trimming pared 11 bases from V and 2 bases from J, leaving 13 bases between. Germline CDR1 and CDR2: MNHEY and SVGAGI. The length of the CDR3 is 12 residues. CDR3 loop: CAAGGKPYEQYF. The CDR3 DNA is TGTGCCGCCGGGGGCAAGCCCTACGAGCAGTACTTC.

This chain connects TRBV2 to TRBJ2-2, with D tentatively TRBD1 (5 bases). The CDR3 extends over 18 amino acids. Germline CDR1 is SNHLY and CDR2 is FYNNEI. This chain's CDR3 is CTFCFPARDSSNTGELFF. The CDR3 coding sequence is TGTACCTTCTGTTTCCCCGCCAGGGATTCCTCGAACACCGGGGAGCTGTTTTTT.

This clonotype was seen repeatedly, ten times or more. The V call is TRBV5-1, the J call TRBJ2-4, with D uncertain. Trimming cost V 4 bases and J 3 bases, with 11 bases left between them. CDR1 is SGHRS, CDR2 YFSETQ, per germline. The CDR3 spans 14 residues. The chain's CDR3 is CASSPGWDKNIQYF. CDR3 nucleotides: TGCGCCAGCAGCCCCGGGTGGGACAAAAACATTCAGTACTTC.

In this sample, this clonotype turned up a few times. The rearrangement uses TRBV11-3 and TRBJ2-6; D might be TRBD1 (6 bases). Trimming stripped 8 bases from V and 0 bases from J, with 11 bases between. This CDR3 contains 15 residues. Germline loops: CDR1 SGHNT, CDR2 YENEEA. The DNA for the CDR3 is TGTGCCAGCTCGAGGGGGTACTCTGGGGCCAACGTCCTGACTTTC. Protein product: CASSRGYSGANVLTF.

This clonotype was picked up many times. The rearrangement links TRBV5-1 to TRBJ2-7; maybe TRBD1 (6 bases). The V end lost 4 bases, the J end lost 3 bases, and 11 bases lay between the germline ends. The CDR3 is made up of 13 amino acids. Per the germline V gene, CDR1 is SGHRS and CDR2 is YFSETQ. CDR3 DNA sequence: TGCGCCAGCAGCCCGGACAGTTACTACGAGCAGTACTTC. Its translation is CASSPDSYYEQYF.